This record covers a single T cell receptor beta chain. Its antigen is undetermined. These data come from a study of T cell repertoires in cytomegalovirus infection. Study-wide context: CMV epitopes used comprised recently identified HLA-C-restricted ones and well-studied HLA-B-restricted ones. CMV infection and matching HLA type were both indicated by public TCR beta signatures.

Whole-study results and caveats: The ex vivo response was dominated by HLA-C-restricted CMV-specific TCR beta clonotypes. Summed frequency of public TCR beta families distinguished CMV carriers with the relevant HLA.

Germline CDR1 and CDR2: KGHSH and LQKENI. The germline V and J ends were trimmed by 6 bases and 1 base, with 9 bases remaining between them. This CDR3 has 14 amino acids. In TCRdb, the reads were re-called with MiXCR into one record per CDR3 protein. The data hold around 770,000 distinct CDR3 sequences, with 25% to 35% observed a single time. This receptor was obtained from a human donor in good health (CMV status not recorded). Some clones in this sample may be carry-over from other donors' samples. This chain links TRBV18 with TRBJ2-2, with D unresolved. The sample consisted of cultured CD8+ T cells from PBMCs, taken from culture after CMV antigen stimulation. The CDR3: CASSANKNTGELFF. The CDR3 nucleotides read TGTGCCAGCTCCGCAAACAAGAACACCGGGGAGCTGTTTTTT.